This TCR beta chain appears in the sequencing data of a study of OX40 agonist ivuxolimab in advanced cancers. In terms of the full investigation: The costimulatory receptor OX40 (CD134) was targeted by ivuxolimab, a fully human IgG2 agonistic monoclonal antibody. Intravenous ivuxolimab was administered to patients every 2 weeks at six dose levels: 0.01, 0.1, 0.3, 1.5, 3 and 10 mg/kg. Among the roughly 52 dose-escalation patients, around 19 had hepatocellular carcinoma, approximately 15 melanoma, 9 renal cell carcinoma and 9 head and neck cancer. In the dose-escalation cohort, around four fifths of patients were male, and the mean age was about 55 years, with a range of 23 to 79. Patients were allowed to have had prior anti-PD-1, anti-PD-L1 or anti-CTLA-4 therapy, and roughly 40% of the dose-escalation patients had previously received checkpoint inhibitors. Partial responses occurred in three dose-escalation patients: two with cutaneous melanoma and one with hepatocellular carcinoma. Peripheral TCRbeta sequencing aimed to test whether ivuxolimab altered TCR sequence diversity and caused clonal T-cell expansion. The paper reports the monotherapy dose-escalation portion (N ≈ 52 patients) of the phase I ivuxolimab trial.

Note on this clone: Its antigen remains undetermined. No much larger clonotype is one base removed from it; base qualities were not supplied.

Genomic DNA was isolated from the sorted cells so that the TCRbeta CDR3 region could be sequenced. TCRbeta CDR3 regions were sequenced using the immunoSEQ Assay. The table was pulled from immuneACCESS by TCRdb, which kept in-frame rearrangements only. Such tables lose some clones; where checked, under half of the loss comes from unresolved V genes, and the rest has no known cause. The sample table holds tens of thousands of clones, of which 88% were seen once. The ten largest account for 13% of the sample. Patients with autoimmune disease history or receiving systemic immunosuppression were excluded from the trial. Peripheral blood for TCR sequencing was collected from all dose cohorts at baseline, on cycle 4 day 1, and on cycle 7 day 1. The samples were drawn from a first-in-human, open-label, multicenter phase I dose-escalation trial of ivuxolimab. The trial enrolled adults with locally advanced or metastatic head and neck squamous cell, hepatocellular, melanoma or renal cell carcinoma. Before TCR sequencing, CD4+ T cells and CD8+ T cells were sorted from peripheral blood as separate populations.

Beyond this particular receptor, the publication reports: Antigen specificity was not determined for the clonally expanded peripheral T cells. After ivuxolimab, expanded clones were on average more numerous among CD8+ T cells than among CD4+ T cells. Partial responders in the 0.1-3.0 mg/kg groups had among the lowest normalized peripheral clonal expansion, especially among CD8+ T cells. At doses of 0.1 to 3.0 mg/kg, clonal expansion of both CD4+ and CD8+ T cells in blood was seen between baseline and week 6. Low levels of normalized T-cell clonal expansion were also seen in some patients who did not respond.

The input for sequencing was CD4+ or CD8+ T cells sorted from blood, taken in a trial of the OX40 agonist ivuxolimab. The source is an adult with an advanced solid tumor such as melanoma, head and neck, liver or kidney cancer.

In nucleotides, the sequence is TGTGCCAGCAGCTTAACGGAGGGAAAACTGTTTTTT. It translates as CASSLTEGKLFF. This receptor chain uses TRBV7-3 and TRBJ1-4, with the D gene not clear enough to name. Measured from the cysteine to the phenylalanine, the CDR3 is 12 residues long. Only CDR3 DNA is held: 36 bases, read in frame from base 1. At the junction V is shortened by 0 bases and J by 10 bases, with 6 bases in between. From a lookup of the germline V gene, CDR1 and CDR2 are SGHTA and FQGTGA.